This T cell receptor beta chain was sequenced during a study of vaccination effects on CD4 cells after COVID-19. ViraFEST used viral peptide pools to expand antigen-specific CD4+ T cells before sequencing. A roughly 10-day culture period preceded the isolation of CD4+ T cells. Nucleocapsid antibodies stayed negative before and after vaccination, showing no earlier SARS-CoV-2 infection. Germline loops: CDR1 SNHLY, CDR2 FYNNEI. The germline V and J ends were trimmed by 4 bases and 6 bases, with 13 bases remaining between them. The CDR3 is 13 amino acids. Sequencing used immunoSEQ multiplex PCR; TCRdb keeps in-frame clones, though not all of them. The data hold 40,000 to 50,000 clones, with 70% to 85% observed a single time. This clone was picked up a small number of times. Its antigen remains unidentified.

The specimen comprised CD4+ T cells from PBMCs cultured with HCoV-NL63 spike peptides, sampled before COVID-19 vaccination. The chain joins TRBV2 to TRBJ2-7, with D possibly being TRBD2 (6 bases). The TCR comes from a human donor who received a COVID-19 vaccine. The CDR3 is CASSGRVFGEQYV. The CDR3 DNA reads as TGTGCCAGCAGTGGGAGGGTCTTCGGCGAGCAGTACGTC.